The clone carrying this T cell receptor beta chain was detected a few times. The antigen remains unidentified. This sample is drawn from a study of graft-versus-host responses after intestinal transplantation. Graft-derived tissue was subjected to processing to liberate intraepithelial and lamina propria lymphocytes. General study findings and limits: Recipient marrow harbored GvH clones, some of which surfaced first in ileum or blood.

Libraries were prepared by immunoSEQ multiplex PCR; TCRdb keeps only in-frame clonotypes and omits some of them. This table holds about 14,000 clones, around three fifths found once. This TCR was recovered from a human patient who received an intestinal transplant, so some T cells may come from the graft donor. The sample was ileum tissue, taken 524 days after transplant.

CDR3 loop: CASSLAGDSSYEQYF. CDR3 coding DNA: TGCGCCAGCAGTCTAGCGGGGGATTCATCCTACGAGCAGTACTTC. This chain uses TRBV10-2 with TRBJ2-7, with TRBD2 matching over 10 bases. The CDR3 is made up of 15 amino acids. Germline lookup yields CDR1 WSHSY and CDR2 SAAADI. V shed 5 bases and J 1 base; nucleotides not matched to a gene: 5.